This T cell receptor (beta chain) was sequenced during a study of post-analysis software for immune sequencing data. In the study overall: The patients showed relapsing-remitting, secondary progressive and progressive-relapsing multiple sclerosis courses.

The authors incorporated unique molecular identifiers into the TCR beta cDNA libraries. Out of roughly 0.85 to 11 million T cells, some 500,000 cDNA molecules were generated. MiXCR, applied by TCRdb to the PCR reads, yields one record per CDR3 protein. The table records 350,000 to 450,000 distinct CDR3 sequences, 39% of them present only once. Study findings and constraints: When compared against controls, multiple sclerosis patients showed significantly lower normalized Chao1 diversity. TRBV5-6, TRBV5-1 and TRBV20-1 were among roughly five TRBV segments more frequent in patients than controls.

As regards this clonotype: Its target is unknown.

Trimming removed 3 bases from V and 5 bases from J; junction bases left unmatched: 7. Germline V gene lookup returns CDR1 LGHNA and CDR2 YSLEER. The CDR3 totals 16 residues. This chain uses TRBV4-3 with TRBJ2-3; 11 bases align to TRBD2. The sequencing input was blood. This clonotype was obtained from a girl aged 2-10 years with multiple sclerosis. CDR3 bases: TGCGCCAGCAGCCATGGTACTAGCGGGAGAGGAGATACGCAGTATTTT. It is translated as CASSHGTSGRGDTQYF.